The source of this T cell receptor beta chain is a study of OX40 agonist ivuxolimab in advanced cancers. As for the study in general: Three patients had partial responses: one hepatocellular carcinoma, two cutaneous melanoma. The study, taken as a whole, reports: In CD8+ T cells, expanded clones were on average more numerous than in CD4+.

As to this clone: What it binds is unknown.

CDR1 and CDR2 from the germline V gene are LGHNA and YNFKEQ. This CDR3 spans 15 amino acids. V shed 5 bases and J shed 7 bases, with 21 bases lying between them. TCRdb keeps only in-frame clones here, not all; method: immunoSEQ multiplex PCR. The data contain 65,000 to 90,000 clones, 88% of them singletons. The chain is built from TRBV4-2 and TRBJ2-7; D may be TRBD1 or TRBD2 (7 bases each). Sequenced material: CD4+ or CD8+ T cells sorted from blood, taken in a trial of the OX40 agonist ivuxolimab. This TCR came from an adult with an advanced solid tumor such as melanoma, head and neck, liver or kidney cancer. The CDR3 region has the DNA TGTGCCAGCAGCAGCAGGGGGGGACCGGGCGCGGAGCAGTACTTC. Translating gives CASSSRGGPGAEQYF.